What follows are 9 T cell receptor beta chains derived from one specimen sequenced in a study of cytomegalovirus exposure and HLA in healthy donors. The study ran its PCR with 60 Vbeta and 13 Jbeta primers. The data were produced by immunoSEQ multiplex PCR, yet TCRdb's version contains in-frame clones alone and is incomplete. Altogether tens of thousands of clones are present, roughly 70% being singletons, with the ten largest covering roughly 25%. Material: PBMCs. The receptors come from a man aged 45-65 years in good health and CMV-seropositive.

The sample holds a few counts of this clone. This chain links TRBV27 with TRBJ1-2; tentative D call: TRBD1 (5 bases). Germline loops: CDR1 MNHEY, CDR2 SMNVEV (reference sequence). The CDR3 has 17 amino acids. V gave up 0 bases and J gave up 5 bases, with 19 bases separating them. Here the CDR3 DNA reads TGTGCCAGCAGTTTATCGGTGTCTACCGGGCAGGGATATGGCTACACCTTC. Its translation: CASSLSVSTGQGYGYTF.

The V gene is TRBV5-6, the J gene TRBJ2-3; the match to TRBD1 covers 7 bases. Trimming at V came to 4 bases and at J to 7 bases, leaving 9 bases not matched to a gene. The germline V gene encodes CDR1 SGHDT and CDR2 YYEEEE. The CDR3 is 14 residues long. The CDR3 is CASSDPRQGHTQYF. The CDR3, as DNA: TGTGCCAGCAGCGATCCGCGACAGGGTCATACGCAGTATTTT.

The J gene is TRBJ2-7, the V gene TRBV27; 7 nucleotides line up with TRBD2. CDR3 length: 15 amino acids. J was trimmed by 3 bases and V by 5 bases; bases with no gene match: 10. In germline, CDR1 is MNHEY, CDR2 SMNVEV (reference sequence). CDR3 sequence reads: CASSPRDRDYYEQYF. The DNA for the CDR3 is TGTGCCAGCAGTCCCCGGGACCGGGACTACTACGAGCAGTACTTC.

The DNA for the CDR3 is TGTGCCAGTAGTATCAGGGGGGCTGAAGCTTTCTTT. As protein: CASSIRGAEAFF. The chain combines TRBV19 with TRBJ1-1, with 7 bases identical to TRBD1. After removal of 3 bases from V and 6 bases from J, the junction contained 1 base not matched to a gene. The germline V gene encodes CDR1 LNHDA and CDR2 SQIVND (reference sequence). The CDR3 has 12 residues.

J is TRBJ1-5 and V is TRBV18, with a possible D match to TRBD1 (5 bases). This CDR3 has 17 amino acids. CDR1 KGHSH and CDR2 LQKENI come from the germline V gene. V lost 2 bases and J lost 0, with 14 bases in between. CDR3 residues: CASSPRGGGVSNQPQHF. The DNA of the CDR3 is TGTGCCAGCTCACCAAGGGGCGGGGGAGTTAGCAATCAGCCCCAGCATTTT.

V is TRBV28 and J is TRBJ2-7; tentatively, D is TRBD2 (6 bases). V lost 6 bases to trimming and J lost 1 base, with 13 bases between them. The CDR3 is 14 residues long. The germline gives CDR1 MDHEN, CDR2 SYDVKM. The CDR3 protein is CASRRDLPSYEQYF. Here the CDR3 DNA reads TGTGCCAGCAGACGGGACTTACCTTCCTACGAGCAGTACTTC. Filled out from reference TRBV28 and TRBJ2-7, the complete variable domain reads DVKVTQSSRYLVKRTGEKVFLECVQDMDHENMFWYRQDPGLGLRLIYFSYDVKMKEKGDIPEGYSVSREKKERFSLILESASTNQTSMYLCASRRDLPSYEQYFGPGTRLTVT.

The CDR3 bases are TGTGCCAGTAGTCCCCTACTGGGGGGGGGCCGGTCTGAGCAGTTCTTC. Protein: CASSPLLGGGRSEQFF. The V and J genes are TRBV19 and TRBJ2-1; possibly TRBD2 for D (7 bases). Per germline, CDR1 LNHDA and CDR2 SQIVND (reference sequence). There are 16 residues in the CDR3. With 5 bases removed from V and 9 bases from J, the gap between germline ends came to 23 bases.

V gene TRBV6-1 combines with J gene TRBJ2-5, with D perhaps matching TRBD1 (6 bases). The CDR3 length is 15 residues. Trimming took off 1 base at V and 10 bases at J, with 19 bases between the two ends. Germline assignment: CDR1 MNHNS and CDR2 SASEGT. Here the CDR3 DNA reads TGTGCCAGCAGTGAAGTCGGGACAAGGCCCGTTGACCAGTACTTC. It yields the protein CASSEVGTRPVDQYF.

This clone was seen more than once but under ten times. The V call is TRBV7-9, the J call TRBJ2-5; 11 positions match TRBD2. CDR3 length: 18 residues. The trim removed 2 bases at V and 1 base at J, leaving 9 bases unmatched. Germline CDR1 is SEHNR and CDR2 is FQNEAQ (reference sequence). CDR3 bases: TGTGCCAGCAGCTTATCTAGTGGTCTAGCGGGGGGCCAAGAGACCCAGTACTTC. Translated, it gives CASSLSSGLAGGQETQYF.